This T cell receptor beta chain was captured in a study of cytomegalovirus exposure and HLA in healthy donors. The study, taken as a whole, reports: TRBV6-2, TRBV6-3 and some other V segments were unresolvable in 87-base-pair reads. Reports state that TCR beta sequences accurately predicted most subjects' HLA-A and HLA-B alleles.

CDR1 and CDR2 (germline): SGHTA, FQGNSA. This CDR3 region has 16 residues. The PCR was carried out with 60 Vbeta primers and 13 Jbeta primers. Assay: immunoSEQ multiplex PCR; the TCRdb copy retains only in-frame clones and omits some. This sample yields 100,000 or so clones, of which less than 80% are seen a single time; about 4.3% belongs to the top ten. As to this clone: What it binds is not known. At one end, the junction sequence differs from germline, possibly due to a read error. The identical CDR3 is also encoded by other nucleotide sequences in the sample.

This receptor was taken from a man aged 35 to 55 in good health and CMV-seronegative. V and J are TRBV7-2 and TRBJ1-5, with D maybe TRBD1 (6 bases). Sequenced material: PBMCs. The CDR3 sequence is CASSLGGDRRTQPQHF. The CDR3 DNA reads TGTGCTAGCAGCTTAGGGGGAGACAGGCGCACTCAGCCCCAGCATTTT.